This TCR beta chain was found in a study of cytomegalovirus exposure and HLA in healthy donors. General study points: In a later analysis, a missense DCLRE1C variant was linked to TCR beta V- and J-gene trimming.

V lost 5 bases and J lost 4; bases outside the gene matches: 4. In germline, CDR1 is LNHDA, CDR2 SQIVND (reference sequence). The length of the CDR3 is 13 residues. A multiplex PCR was run with 60 Vbeta primers and 13 Jbeta primers. Original processing notes: Later analysis identified approximately 80 million unique TCR beta chains, roughly 11 million shared. TCRdb's copy holds only in-frame clones and misses some; the assay was immunoSEQ multiplex PCR. For V, J and clone size, that table is used; D and trimming come from the DNA. The sample has some 150,000 clones, 82% seen once. Notes on this clone: What it binds is unknown.

The clonotype comes from a woman between 50 and 59 years old in good health and CMV-seropositive. The gene calls are TRBV19 and TRBJ1-2; 7 nucleotides align to TRBD1. The sample taken for sequencing was PBMCs. This chain's CDR3 is CASSSDRVYGYTF. The CDR3 bases are TGTGCCAGTAGTTCAGACAGGGTCTATGGCTACACCTTC.